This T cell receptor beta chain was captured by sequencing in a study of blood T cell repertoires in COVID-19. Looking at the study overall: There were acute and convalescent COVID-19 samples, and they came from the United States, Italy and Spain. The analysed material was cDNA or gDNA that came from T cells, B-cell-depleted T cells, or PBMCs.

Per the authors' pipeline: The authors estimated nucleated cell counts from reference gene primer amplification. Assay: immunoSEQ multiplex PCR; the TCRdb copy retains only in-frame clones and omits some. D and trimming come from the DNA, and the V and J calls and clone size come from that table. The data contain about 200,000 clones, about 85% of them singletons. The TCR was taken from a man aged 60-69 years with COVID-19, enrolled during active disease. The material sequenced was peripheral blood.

The CDR3 nucleotides read TGTGCCAGCAGTTACGTGGCAGGCCTTGGCAATGAGCAGTTCTTC. Its protein product is CASSYVAGLGNEQFF. The chain recombines TRBV6-6 with TRBJ2-1; D is ambiguous. Trimming took off 2 bases at V and 6 bases at J, with 14 bases between the two ends. Per the germline V gene, CDR1 is MNHNY and CDR2 is SVGAGI (reference sequence). This CDR3 is built from 15 residues.